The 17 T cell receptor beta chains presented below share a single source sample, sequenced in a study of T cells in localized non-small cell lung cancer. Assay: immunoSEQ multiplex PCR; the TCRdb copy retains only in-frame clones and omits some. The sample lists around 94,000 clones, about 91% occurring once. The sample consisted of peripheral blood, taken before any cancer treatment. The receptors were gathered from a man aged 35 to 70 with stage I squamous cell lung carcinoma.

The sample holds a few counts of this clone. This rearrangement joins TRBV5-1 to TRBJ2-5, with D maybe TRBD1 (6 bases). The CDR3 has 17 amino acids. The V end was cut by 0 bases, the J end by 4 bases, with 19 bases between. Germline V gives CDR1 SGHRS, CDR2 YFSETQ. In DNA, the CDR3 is TGCGCCAGCAGCTTGGATCCAGGGGCGGCGGTTGGAGAGACCCAGTACTTC. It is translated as CASSLDPGAAVGETQYF. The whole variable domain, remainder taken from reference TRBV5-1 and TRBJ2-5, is KAGVTQTPRYLIKTRGQQVTLSCSPISGHRSVSWYQQTPGQGLQFLFEYFSETQRNKGNFPGRFSGRQFSNSRSEMNVSTLELGDSALYLCASSLDPGAAVGETQYFGPGTRLLVL.

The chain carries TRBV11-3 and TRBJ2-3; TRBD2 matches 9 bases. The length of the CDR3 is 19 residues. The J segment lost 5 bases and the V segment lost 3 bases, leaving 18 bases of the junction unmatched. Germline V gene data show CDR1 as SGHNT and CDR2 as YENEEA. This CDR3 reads CASSFGSSGTSILGDTQYF. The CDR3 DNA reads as TGTGCCAGCAGCTTTGGGAGCTCCGGGACTAGCATTTTGGGAGATACGCAGTATTTT.

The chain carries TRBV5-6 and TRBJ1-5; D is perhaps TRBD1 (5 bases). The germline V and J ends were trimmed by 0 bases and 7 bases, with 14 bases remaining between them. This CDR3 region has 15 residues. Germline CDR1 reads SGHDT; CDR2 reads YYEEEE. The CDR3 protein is CASSLGQLRGQPQHF. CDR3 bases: TGTGCCAGCAGCTTGGGACAGCTACGCGGCCAGCCCCAGCATTTT.

CDR3 DNA sequence: TGTGCCTGGAGTGTGTTAGGGGCTGGGGCCAACGTCCTGACTTTC. It translates to CAWSVLGAGANVLTF. The rearrangement links TRBV30 to TRBJ2-6; possibly TRBD1 for D (5 bases). CDR1 is GTSNPN and CDR2 is SVGIG in the germline V gene (reference sequence). Trimming pared 0 bases from V and 2 bases from J, leaving 8 bases between. The CDR3 covers 15 residues. Combining the CDR3 with reference TRBV30 and TRBJ2-6 gives the whole variable domain SQTIHQWPATLVQPVGSPLSLECTVEGTSNPNLYWYRQAAGRGLQLLFYSVGIGQISSEVPQNLSASRPQDRQFILSSKKLLLSDSGFYLCAWSVLGAGANVLTFGAGSRLTVL.

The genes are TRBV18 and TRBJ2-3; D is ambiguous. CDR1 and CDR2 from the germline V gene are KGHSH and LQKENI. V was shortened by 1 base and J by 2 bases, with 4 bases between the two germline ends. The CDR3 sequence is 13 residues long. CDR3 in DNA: TGTGCCAGCTCACCACGAGACACAGATACGCAGTATTTT. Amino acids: CASSPRDTDTQYF.

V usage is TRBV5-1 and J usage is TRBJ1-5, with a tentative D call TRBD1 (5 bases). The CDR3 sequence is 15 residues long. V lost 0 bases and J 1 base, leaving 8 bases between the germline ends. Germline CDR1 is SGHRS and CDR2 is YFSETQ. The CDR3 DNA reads TGCGCCAGCAGCTTGGCCGGGGGAAGCAATCAGCCCCAGCATTTT. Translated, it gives CASSLAGGSNQPQHF.

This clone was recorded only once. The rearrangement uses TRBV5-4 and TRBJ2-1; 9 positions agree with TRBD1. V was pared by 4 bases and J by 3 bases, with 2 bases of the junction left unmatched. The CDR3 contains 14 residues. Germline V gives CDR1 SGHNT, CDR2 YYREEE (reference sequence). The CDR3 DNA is TGTGCCAGCAGCCACAGGGGGCTCTACAATGAGCAGTTCTTC. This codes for CASSHRGLYNEQFF.

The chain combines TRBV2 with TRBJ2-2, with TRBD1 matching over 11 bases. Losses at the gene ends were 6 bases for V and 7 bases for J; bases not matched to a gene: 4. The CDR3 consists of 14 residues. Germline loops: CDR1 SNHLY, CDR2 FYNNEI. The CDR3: CASSGQGAGGELFF. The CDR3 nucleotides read TGTGCCAGCAGCGGACAGGGGGCGGGCGGGGAGCTGTTTTTT.

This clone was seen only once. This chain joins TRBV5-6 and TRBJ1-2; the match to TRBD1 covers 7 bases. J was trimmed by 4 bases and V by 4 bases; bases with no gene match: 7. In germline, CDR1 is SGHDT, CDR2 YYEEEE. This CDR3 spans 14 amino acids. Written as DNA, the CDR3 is TGTGCCAGCAGCCCCGGGACAGAACTCTATGGCTACACCTTC. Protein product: CASSPGTELYGYTF.

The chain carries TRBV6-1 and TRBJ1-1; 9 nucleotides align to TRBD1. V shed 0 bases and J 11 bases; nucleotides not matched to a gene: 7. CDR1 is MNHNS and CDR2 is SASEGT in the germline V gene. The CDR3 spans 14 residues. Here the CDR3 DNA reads TGTGCCAGCAGTGAAGCTCTAGACAGGGGGGGTGCTTTCTTT. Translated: CASSEALDRGGAFF.

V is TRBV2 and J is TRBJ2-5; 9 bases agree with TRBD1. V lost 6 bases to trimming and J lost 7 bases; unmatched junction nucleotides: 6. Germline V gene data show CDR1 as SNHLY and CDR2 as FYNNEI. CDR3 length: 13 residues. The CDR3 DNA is TGTGCCAGCAGGGGACAGGGCGGTGGGACCCAGTACTTC. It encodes CASRGQGGGTQYF. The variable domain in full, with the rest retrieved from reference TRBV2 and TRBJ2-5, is EPEVTQTPSHQVTQMGQEVILRCVPISNHLYFYWYRQILGQKVEFLVSFYNNEISEKSEIFDDQFSVERPDGSNFTLKIRSTKLEDSAMYFCASRGQGGGTQYFGPGTRLLVL.

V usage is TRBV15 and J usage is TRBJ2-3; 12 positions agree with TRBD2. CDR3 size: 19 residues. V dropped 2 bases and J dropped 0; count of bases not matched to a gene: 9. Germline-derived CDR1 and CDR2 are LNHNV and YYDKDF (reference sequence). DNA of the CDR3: TGTGCCACCAGCAGAACCCGACTAGCGGGGGCCACTAGCACAGATACGCAGTATTTT. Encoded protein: CATSRTRLAGATSTDTQYF.

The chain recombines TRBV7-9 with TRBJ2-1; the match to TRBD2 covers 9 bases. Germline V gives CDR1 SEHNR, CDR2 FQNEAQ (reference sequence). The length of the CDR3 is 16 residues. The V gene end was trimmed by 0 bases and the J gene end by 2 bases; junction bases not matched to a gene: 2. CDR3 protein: CASSLALAGTYNEQFF. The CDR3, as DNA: TGTGCCAGCAGCTTAGCCCTAGCGGGGACCTACAATGAGCAGTTCTTC. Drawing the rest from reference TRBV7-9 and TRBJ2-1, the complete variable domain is DTGVSQNPRHKITKRGQNVTFRCDPISEHNRLYWYRQTLGQGPEFLTYFQNEAQLEKSRLLSDRFSAERPKGSFSTLEIQRTEQGDSAMYLCASSLALAGTYNEQFFGPGTRLTVL.

The CDR3 DNA is TGTGCCAGCTCCCAACAGGGGATGAACACTGAAGCTTTCTTT. It codes for CASSQQGMNTEAFF. The chain is built from TRBV18 and TRBJ1-1, with 7 bases aligning to TRBD1. Germline loops: CDR1 KGHSH, CDR2 LQKENI. J gave up 0 bases and V 6 bases, and 4 bases lay outside the gene matches. The CDR3 loop spans 14 amino acids. Complete variable domain (other parts from reference TRBV18 and TRBJ1-1): NAGVMQNPRHLVRRRGQEARLRCSPMKGHSHVYWYRQLPEEGLKFMVYLQKENIIDESGMPKERFSAEFPKEGPSILRIQQVVRGDSAAYFCASSQQGMNTEAFFGQGTRLTVV.

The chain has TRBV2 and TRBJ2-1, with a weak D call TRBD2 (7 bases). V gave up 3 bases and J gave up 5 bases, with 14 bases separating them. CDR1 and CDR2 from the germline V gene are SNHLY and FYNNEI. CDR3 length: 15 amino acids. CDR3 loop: CASSEAGANHNEQFF. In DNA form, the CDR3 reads TGTGCCAGCAGTGAGGCGGGGGCGAACCACAATGAGCAGTTCTTC.

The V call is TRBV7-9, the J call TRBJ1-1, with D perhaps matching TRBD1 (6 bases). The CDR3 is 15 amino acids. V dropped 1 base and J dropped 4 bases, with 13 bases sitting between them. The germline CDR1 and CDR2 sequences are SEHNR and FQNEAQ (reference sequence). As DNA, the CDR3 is TGTGCCAGCAGCTTAGGCGCGGGACAAAGCACTGAAGCTTTCTTT. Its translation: CASSLGAGQSTEAFF.

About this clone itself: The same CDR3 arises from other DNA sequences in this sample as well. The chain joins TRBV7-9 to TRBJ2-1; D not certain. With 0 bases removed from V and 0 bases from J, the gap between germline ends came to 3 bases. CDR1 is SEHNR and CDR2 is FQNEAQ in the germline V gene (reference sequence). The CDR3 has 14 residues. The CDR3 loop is CASSLASSYNEQFF. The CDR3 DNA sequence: TGTGCCAGCAGCTTAGCGAGCTCCTACAATGAGCAGTTCTTC. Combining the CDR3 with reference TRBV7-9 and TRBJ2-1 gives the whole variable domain DTGVSQNPRHKITKRGQNVTFRCDPISEHNRLYWYRQTLGQGPEFLTYFQNEAQLEKSRLLSDRFSAERPKGSFSTLEIQRTEQGDSAMYLCASSLASSYNEQFFGPGTRLTVL.